These 6 T cell receptor beta chains came from one sample sequenced in a study of monozygotic twins with inflammatory bowel disease. For each CDR3 protein, TCRdb gives one entry from its re-call of the 5' RACE reads, without DNA. The sample features more than 110,000 distinct CDR3 sequences, with 1.2% in its top ten. The sequencing sample was made of blood. The receptors were gathered from a human donor with ulcerative colitis or Crohn's disease, or a healthy co-twin of an affected twin (not recorded which).

The rearrangement links TRBV5-1 to TRBJ1-4. The germline CDR1 and CDR2 sequences are SGHRS and YFSETQ. The CDR3 sequence is 14 residues long. CDR3 sequence reads: CASSLAGKSEKLFF.

V is TRBV6-2 or TRBV6-3 and J is TRBJ2-2; TCRdb's D call of TRBD1 is untestable without DNA. The germline V gene encodes CDR1 MNHEY and CDR2 SVGEGT. CDR3 length equals 15 residues. The chain's CDR3 is CASTQTGMNTGELFF.

The V and J genes are TRBV7-2 and TRBJ1-4; TCRdb selects TRBD1, and the lack of DNA leaves this call unchecked. The CDR3 extends over 15 amino acids. Germline loops: CDR1 SGHTA, CDR2 FQGNSA. The CDR3 sequence: CASSPYKGVGEKLFF.

The chain combines TRBV3-1 with TRBJ1-4; TCRdb's assignment of TRBD1 cannot be checked, as there is no DNA. The CDR3 contains 14 residues. Germline V gives CDR1 LGHDT, CDR2 YNNKEL (reference sequence). CDR3 sequence reads: CASSLRDINEKLFF.

The rearrangement links TRBV4-1 to TRBJ1-5; TCRdb's D call of TRBD1 is untestable without DNA. Germline CDR1 MGHRA, CDR2 YSYEKL. The CDR3 has 15 amino acids. The CDR3 sequence: CASSQVRQGNQPQHF.

The chain carries TRBV24-1 and TRBJ2-1; the D call from TCRdb, TRBD1, cannot be confirmed without DNA. The CDR3 contains 16 residues. Looked up from germline, CDR1 is KGHDR and CDR2 is SFDVKD. The CDR3 loop reads CATSDPRDRGLNEQFF.